Shown below are 21 T cell receptor beta chains from a single sample sequenced in a study of OX40 agonist ivuxolimab in advanced cancers. The repertoire was sequenced with immunoSEQ multiplex PCR; TCRdb's copy has only in-frame clones and lacks some. In the table there are 20,000 to 25,000 clones, 85% to 90% of which are singletons. Specimen: CD4+ or CD8+ T cells sorted from blood, collected in a trial of the OX40 agonist ivuxolimab. Receptors were obtained from an adult with an advanced solid tumor such as melanoma, head and neck, liver or kidney cancer.

The chain uses TRBV5-6 and TRBJ1-2; D perhaps matches TRBD1 (5 bases). With 4 bases removed from V and 3 bases from J, the gap between germline ends came to 25 bases. CDR1 and CDR2 from the germline V gene are SGHDT and YYEEEE. The CDR3 has 18 residues. The CDR3 DNA reads TGTGCCAGCAGCCCCGAGACCTGGGGACCGCTGAGGGACTATGGCTACACCTTC. Its protein is CASSPETWGPLRDYGYTF.

This chain connects TRBV27 to TRBJ1-5, with D perhaps TRBD1 (5 bases). Germline V CDR1 and CDR2: MNHEY, SMNVEV (reference sequence). V shed 5 bases and J shed 5 bases, with 16 bases lying between them. This CDR3 is built from 15 residues. CDR3: CASSTLQDPDQPQHF. CDR3 sequence (DNA): TGTGCCAGCAGTACCCTACAGGACCCGGATCAGCCCCAGCATTTT.

The chain has TRBV7-9 and TRBJ1-1; D is unclear. CDR3 length equals 10 residues. V dropped 4 bases and J dropped 7 bases, with 4 bases sitting between them. Germline V gene lookup returns CDR1 SEHNR and CDR2 FQNEAQ (reference sequence). The CDR3 region has the DNA TGTGCCAGCAGCTACATTGAAGCTTTCTTT. Translated: CASSYIEAFF. Looking up the rest from reference TRBV7-9 and TRBJ1-1 gives the full variable domain: DTGVSQNPRHKITKRGQNVTFRCDPISEHNRLYWYRQTLGQGPEFLTYFQNEAQLEKSRLLSDRFSAERPKGSFSTLEIQRTEQGDSAMYLCASSYIEAFFGQGTRLTVV.

This clone has a handful of counts. The V and J genes are TRBV9 and TRBJ1-2; D gene ambiguous. The CDR3 runs to 14 residues. The V end was cut by 0 bases, the J end by 4 bases, with 10 bases between. Germline CDR1 and CDR2: SGDLS and YYNGEE. DNA for the CDR3: TGTGCCAGCAGCGTAGAGGGCGGGCCCTATGGCTACACCTTC. As protein: CASSVEGGPYGYTF.

As for this clone: A clone one base away is much larger, so this may be a read error. The sample has other DNA sequences that encode this CDR3 too. The chain has TRBV2 and TRBJ1-1; unclear D gene. V shed 4 bases and J shed 7 bases, with 4 bases lying between them. Per germline, CDR1 SNHLY and CDR2 FYNNEI. The CDR3 runs to 10 residues. The CDR3 here is CASSVGEAFF. The CDR3 region has the DNA TGTGCCAGCAGTGTTGGTGAAGCTTTCTTT.

This rearrangement joins TRBV5-8 to TRBJ2-7; D unclear. Looked up from germline, CDR1 is SGHTS and CDR2 is YDEGEE. This CDR3 comprises 14 residues. Trimming stripped 0 bases from V and 3 bases from J, with 10 bases between. This chain's CDR3 is CASSLEKIDYEQYF. As DNA, the CDR3 is TGTGCCAGCAGCTTGGAGAAGATCGACTACGAGCAGTACTTC.

The V call is TRBV4-1, the J call TRBJ2-7; D is unclear. Trimming pared 1 base from V and 3 bases from J, leaving 7 bases between. This CDR3 contains 13 residues. CDR1 and CDR2 (germline): MGHRA, YSYEKL. CDR3 in amino acids: CASSQGILYEQYF. The CDR3 region has the DNA TGCGCCAGCAGCCAAGGGATTCTCTACGAGCAGTACTTC.

The chain combines TRBV29-1 with TRBJ2-7; either TRBD1 or TRBD2 may fit D (6 bases each). CDR3 length: 11 amino acids. The germline gives CDR1 SQVTM, CDR2 ANQGSEA. V lost 6 bases and J 6 bases, leaving 12 bases between the germline ends. CDR3 DNA: TGCAGCGTCGGGGGCTTGTCCGAGCAGTACTTC. Residues: CSVGGLSEQYF.

The CDR3: CASSQSIGKCSGNTIYF. In nucleotides, the CDR3 is TGCGCCAGCAGTCAATCAATAGGGAAATGTTCTGGAAACACCATATATTTT. The V gene is TRBV23-1, the J gene TRBJ1-3; D ambiguous. TRBV23-1 is flagged as an ORF with uncertain function. This CDR3 has 17 residues. Trimming removed 0 bases at V and 1 base at J, with 13 bases between.

Here the CDR3 DNA reads TGTGCCAGCAGTTTTGGTGTGGGGGGGCCAATCACCGGGGAGCTGTTTTTT. This translates into CASSFGVGGPITGELFF. V usage is TRBV27 and J usage is TRBJ2-2, with D maybe TRBD2 (7 bases). Trimming took 3 bases from V and 4 from J, leaving 18 bases between them. The CDR3 is 17 residues long. The germline V gene has CDR1 MNHEY and CDR2 SMNVEV (reference sequence).

A remark on this clone: Different DNA sequences within this sample yield the same CDR3. This rearrangement joins TRBV20-1 to TRBJ1-2, with unresolved D. The germline gives CDR1 DFQATT, CDR2 SNEGSKA (reference sequence). This CDR3 has 11 residues. V lost 5 bases, J lost 3 bases, and 7 bases lay in between. CDR3 in amino acids: CSARPDYGYTF. In DNA form, the CDR3 reads TGCAGTGCTCGCCCGGACTATGGCTACACCTTC.

The chain couples TRBV7-9 to TRBJ2-2; perhaps TRBD1 as D (6 bases). CDR3 length: 15 residues. Germline V lookup: CDR1 SEHNR, CDR2 FQNEAQ (reference sequence). V lost 5 bases and J 7 bases, leaving 17 bases between the germline ends. The CDR3 region has the DNA TGTGCCAGCAGCCACACCGAGGGGGTTGGCGGGGAGCTGTTTTTT. It codes for CASSHTEGVGGELFF.

A few counts support this clone. One end of the junction fails to match germline, which may point to a read error. The chain carries TRBV7-7 and TRBJ2-7; TRBD1 agrees at 12 bases. The germline V gene encodes CDR1 SSHAT and CDR2 FNYEAQ (reference sequence). There are 16 residues in the CDR3. CDR3 region: CASSLGTGGPSHEQYF. As DNA, the CDR3 is TGTGCCAGCAGCCTTGGGACAGGGGGCCCCTCCCACGAGCAGTACTTC.

J is TRBJ1-5 and V is TRBV10-3; possibly TRBD1 for D (5 bases). V was trimmed by 6 bases and J by 1 base, leaving 16 bases between them. The CDR3 is 16 residues long. Per germline, CDR1 ENHRY and CDR2 SYGVKD. CDR3 in amino acids: CAISPSLDRSNQPQHF. The CDR3 DNA reads TGTGCCATCAGCCCATCCCTTGACAGAAGCAATCAGCCCCAGCATTTT.

V gene TRBV15 combines with J gene TRBJ2-1; D tentatively fits TRBD1 or TRBD2 (5 bases each). The CDR3 is 13 amino acids. V was pared by 1 base and J by 6 bases, with 7 bases between. The germline CDR1 and CDR2 sequences are LNHNV and YYDKDF (reference sequence). The CDR3 bases are TGTGCCACCAGCAGAGGAGGGGCCAATGAGCAGTTCTTC. Amino acids: CATSRGGANEQFF.

The chain uses TRBV7-9 and TRBJ1-1; no reliable D call. This CDR3 region has 11 residues. Trimming took 1 base from V and 8 from J, leaving 5 bases between them. The germline gives CDR1 SEHNR, CDR2 FQNEAQ (reference sequence). CDR3 nucleotide sequence: TGTGCCAGCAGCTTAGGAGGGGAAGCTTTCTTT. This translates into CASSLGGEAFF.

The chain joins TRBV29-1 to TRBJ2-3; the D call may be TRBD1 or TRBD2 (5 bases each). The V gene lost 1 base and the J gene lost 1 base, with 27 bases spanning the gap. Per germline, CDR1 SQVTM and CDR2 ANQGSEA. The length of the CDR3 is 20 residues. DNA of the CDR3: TGCAGCGTTGAAGTTGATGGGACGAGTTTTGTGTGGGCACGCACAGATACGCAGTATTTT. Its protein is CSVEVDGTSFVWARTDTQYF.

The V and J genes are TRBV5-5 and TRBJ1-2, with 7 bases identical to TRBD1. The V gene's germline CDR1 is SGHKS and CDR2 YYEKEE (reference sequence). The CDR3 sequence is 17 residues long. The V and J ends lost 3 bases and 7 bases, in that order; junction bases with no gene match: 18. In nucleotides, the CDR3 is TGTGCCAGCAGCTCAGCCAGACAGGGTTTTATGGCGGGTGGCTACACCTTC. This translates into CASSSARQGFMAGGYTF.

This chain links TRBV27 with TRBJ2-1; D uncertain. CDR1 and CDR2 (germline): MNHEY, SMNVEV (reference sequence). V was cut by 8 bases and J by 0 bases, with 14 bases left in between. The CDR3 sequence is 15 residues long. CDR3 sequence: CASSSGWSSYNEQFF. The CDR3 bases are TGTGCCAGCTCAAGTGGGTGGAGCTCCTACAATGAGCAGTTCTTC.

The genes are TRBV29-1 and TRBJ1-3; TRBD1 aligns across 9 bases. With V trimmed by 1 base and J by 4 bases, 8 bases remained unmatched. This CDR3 has 16 residues. In germline, CDR1 is SQVTM, CDR2 ANQGSEA. This CDR3 is CSVEVVGDRAGNTIYF. CDR3 nucleotide sequence: TGCAGCGTTGAAGTTGTTGGGGACAGGGCCGGAAACACCATATATTTT.

V usage is TRBV6-5 and J usage is TRBJ2-7; D gene uncertain. This CDR3 is 14 amino acids long. V dropped 0 bases and J dropped 4 bases, with 10 bases sitting between them. Germline V gene data show CDR1 as MNHEY and CDR2 as SVGAGI. CDR3 loop: CASSYSGELYEQYF. In DNA, the CDR3 is TGTGCCAGCAGTTACTCTGGGGAACTATACGAGCAGTACTTC.